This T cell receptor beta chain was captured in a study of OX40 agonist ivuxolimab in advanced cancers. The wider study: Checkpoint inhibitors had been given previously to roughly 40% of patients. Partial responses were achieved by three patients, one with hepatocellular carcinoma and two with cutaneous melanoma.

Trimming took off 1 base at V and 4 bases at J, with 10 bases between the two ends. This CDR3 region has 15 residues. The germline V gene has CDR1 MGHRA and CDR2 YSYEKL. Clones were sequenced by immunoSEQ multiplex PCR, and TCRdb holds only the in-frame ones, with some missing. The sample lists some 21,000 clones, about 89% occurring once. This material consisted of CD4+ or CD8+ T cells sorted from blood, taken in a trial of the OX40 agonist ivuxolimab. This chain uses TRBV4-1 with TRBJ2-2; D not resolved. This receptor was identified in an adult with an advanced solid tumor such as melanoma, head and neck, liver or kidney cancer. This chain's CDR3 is CASSQVLGGTGELFF. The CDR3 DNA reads TGCGCCAGCAGCCAAGTTTTGGGTGGCACCGGGGAGCTGTTTTTT.